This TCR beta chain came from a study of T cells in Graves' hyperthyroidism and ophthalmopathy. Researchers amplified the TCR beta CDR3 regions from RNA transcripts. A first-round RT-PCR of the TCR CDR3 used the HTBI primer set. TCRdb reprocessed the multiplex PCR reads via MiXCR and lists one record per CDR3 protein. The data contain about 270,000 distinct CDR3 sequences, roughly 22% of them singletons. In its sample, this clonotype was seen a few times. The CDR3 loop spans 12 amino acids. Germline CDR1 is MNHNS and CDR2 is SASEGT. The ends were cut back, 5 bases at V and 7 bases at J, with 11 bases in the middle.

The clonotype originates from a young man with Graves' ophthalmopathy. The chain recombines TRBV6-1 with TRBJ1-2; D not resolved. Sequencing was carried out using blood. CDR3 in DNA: TGTGCCAGCAGTTTACACGGATCTGGCTACACCTTC. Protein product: CASSLHGSGYTF.